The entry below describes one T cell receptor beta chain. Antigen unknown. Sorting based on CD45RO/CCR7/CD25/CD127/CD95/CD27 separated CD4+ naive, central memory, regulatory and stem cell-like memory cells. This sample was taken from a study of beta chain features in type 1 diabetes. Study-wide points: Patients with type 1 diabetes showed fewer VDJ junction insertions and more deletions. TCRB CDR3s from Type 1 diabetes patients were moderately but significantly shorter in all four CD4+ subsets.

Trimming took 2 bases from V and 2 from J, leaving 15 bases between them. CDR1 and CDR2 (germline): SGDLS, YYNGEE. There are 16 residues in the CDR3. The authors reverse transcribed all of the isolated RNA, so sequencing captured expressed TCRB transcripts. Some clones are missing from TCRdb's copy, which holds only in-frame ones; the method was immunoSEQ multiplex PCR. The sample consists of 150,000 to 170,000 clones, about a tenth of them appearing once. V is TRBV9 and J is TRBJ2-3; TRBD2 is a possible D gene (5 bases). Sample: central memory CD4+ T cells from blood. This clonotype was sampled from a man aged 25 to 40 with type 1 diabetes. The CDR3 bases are TGTGCCAGCAGCGTTCGAGGACTCCCCCTCACAGATACGCAGTATTTT. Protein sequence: CASSVRGLPLTDTQYF. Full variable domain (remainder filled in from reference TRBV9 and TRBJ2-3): DSGVTQTPKHLITATGQRVTLRCSPRSGDLSVYWYQQSLDQGLQFLIQYYNGEERAKGNILERFSAQQFPDLHSELNLSSLELGDSALYFCASSVRGLPLTDTQYFGPGTRLTVL.